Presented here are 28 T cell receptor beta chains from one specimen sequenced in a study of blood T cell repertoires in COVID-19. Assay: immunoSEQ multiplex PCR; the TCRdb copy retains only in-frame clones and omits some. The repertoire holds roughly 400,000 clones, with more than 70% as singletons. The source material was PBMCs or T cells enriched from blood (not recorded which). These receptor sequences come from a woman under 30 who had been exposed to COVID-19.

The CDR3 region has the DNA TGTGCCAGCAGTTACGAAGGAGGGAGTGAAGCTTTCTTT. Amino acid sequence: CASSYEGGSEAFF. The chain recombines TRBV6-5 with TRBJ1-1, with D unclear. The germline CDR1 and CDR2 sequences are MNHEY and SVGAGI. V was pared by 2 bases and J by 7 bases, with 11 bases between. The CDR3 runs 13 residues.

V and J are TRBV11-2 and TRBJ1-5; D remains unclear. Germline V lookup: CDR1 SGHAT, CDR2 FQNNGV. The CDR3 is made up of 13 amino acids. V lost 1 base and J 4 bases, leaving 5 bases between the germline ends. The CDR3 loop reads CASSLAGNQPQHF. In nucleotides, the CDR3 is TGTGCCAGCAGCTTAGCCGGTAATCAGCCCCAGCATTTT.

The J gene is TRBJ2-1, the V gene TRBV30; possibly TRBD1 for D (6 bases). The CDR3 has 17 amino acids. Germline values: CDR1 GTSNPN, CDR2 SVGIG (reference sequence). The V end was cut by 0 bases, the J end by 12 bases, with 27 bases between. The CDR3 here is CAWSVVQRASMSRGQFF. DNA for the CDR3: TGTGCCTGGAGTGTAGTTCAAAGAGCATCTATGAGCAGGGGGCAGTTCTTC.

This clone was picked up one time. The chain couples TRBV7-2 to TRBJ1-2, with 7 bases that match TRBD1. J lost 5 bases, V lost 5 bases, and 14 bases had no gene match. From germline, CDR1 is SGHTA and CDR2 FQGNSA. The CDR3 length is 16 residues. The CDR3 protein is CASSGRQGRSIYGYTF. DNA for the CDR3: TGTGCCAGCAGCGGTCGACAGGGCCGGTCGATTTATGGCTACACCTTC.

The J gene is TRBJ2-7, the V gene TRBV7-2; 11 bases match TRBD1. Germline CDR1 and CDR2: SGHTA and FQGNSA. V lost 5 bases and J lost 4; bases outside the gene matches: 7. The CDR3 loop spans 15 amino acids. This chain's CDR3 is CASSLSRDRGYEQYF. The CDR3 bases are TGTGCCAGCAGCCTTAGCCGGGACAGGGGGTACGAGCAGTACTTC.

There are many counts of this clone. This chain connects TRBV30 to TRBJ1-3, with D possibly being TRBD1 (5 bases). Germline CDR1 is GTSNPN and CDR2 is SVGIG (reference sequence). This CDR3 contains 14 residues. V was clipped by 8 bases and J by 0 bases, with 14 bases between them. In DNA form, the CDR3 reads TGTGCCAGGGGACCGAGAGGCTCTGGAAACACCATATATTTT. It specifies CARGPRGSGNTIYF.

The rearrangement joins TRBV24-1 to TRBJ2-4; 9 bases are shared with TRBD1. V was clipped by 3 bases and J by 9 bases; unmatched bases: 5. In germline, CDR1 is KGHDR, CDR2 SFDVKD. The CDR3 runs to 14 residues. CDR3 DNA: TGTGCCACCAGTGATGTGGGACAGGGTAGCATTCAGTACTTC. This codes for CATSDVGQGSIQYF.

In DNA, the CDR3 is TGTGCCAGCAGCGGGGGGATTGCCCCGACCTACGAGCAGTACTTC. This encodes CASSGGIAPTYEQYF. The V and J genes are TRBV7-8 and TRBJ2-7, with D possibly matching TRBD2 (6 bases). The V gene lost 5 bases and the J gene lost 2 bases, with 16 bases spanning the gap. This CDR3 region has 15 residues. Germline V gives CDR1 SGHVS, CDR2 FQNEAQ.

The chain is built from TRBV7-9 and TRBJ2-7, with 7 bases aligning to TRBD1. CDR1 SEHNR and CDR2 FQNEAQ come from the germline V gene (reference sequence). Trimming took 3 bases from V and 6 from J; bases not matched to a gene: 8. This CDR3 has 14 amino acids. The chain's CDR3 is CASSFPTGAAEQYF. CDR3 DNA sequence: TGTGCCAGCAGCTTTCCAACAGGGGCCGCCGAGCAGTACTTC.

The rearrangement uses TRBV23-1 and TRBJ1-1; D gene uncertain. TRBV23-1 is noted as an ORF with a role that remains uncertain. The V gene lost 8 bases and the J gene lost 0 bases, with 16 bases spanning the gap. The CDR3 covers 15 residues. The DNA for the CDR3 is TGCGCCAGCCGTTGGGGAGGTAAGGTGAACACTGAAGCTTTCTTT. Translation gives CASRWGGKVNTEAFF.

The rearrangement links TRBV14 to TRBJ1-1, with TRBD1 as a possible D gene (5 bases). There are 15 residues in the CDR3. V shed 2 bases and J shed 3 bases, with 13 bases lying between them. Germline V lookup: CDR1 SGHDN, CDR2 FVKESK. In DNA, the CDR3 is TGTGCCAGCAGCCAAATCAATTTACAGGACACTGAAGCTTTCTTT. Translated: CASSQINLQDTEAFF.

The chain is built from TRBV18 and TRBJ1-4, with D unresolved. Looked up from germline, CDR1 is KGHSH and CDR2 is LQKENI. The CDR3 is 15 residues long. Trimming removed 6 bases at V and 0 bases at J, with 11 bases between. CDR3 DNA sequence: TGTGCCAGCTCCCGCGGTAGCTCAACTAATGAAAAACTGTTTTTT. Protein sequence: CASSRGSSTNEKLFF. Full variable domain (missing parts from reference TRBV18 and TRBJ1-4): NAGVMQNPRHLVRRRGQEARLRCSPMKGHSHVYWYRQLPEEGLKFMVYLQKENIIDESGMPKERFSAEFPKEGPSILRIQQVVRGDSAAYFCASSRGSSTNEKLFFGSGTQLSVL.

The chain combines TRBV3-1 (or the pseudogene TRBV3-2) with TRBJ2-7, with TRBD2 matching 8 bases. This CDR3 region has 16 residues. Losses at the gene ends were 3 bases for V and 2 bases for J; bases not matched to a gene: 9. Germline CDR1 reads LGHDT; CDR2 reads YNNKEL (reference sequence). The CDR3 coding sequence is TGTGCCAGCAGCCACGAATTCCGGGAGGGTACCTACGAGCAGTACTTC. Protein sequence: CASSHEFREGTYEQYF.

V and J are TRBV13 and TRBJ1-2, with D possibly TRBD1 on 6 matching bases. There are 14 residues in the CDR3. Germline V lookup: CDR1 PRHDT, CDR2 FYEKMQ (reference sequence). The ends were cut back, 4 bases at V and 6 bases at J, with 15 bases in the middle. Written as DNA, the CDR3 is TGTGCCAGCAGCTCAGGGCCAGGGGACCATGGCTACACCTTC. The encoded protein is CASSSGPGDHGYTF.

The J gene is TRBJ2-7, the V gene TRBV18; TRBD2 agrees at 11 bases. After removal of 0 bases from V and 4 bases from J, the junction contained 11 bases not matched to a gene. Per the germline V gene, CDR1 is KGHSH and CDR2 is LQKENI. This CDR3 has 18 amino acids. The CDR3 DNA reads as TGTGCCAGCTCACCACCGAAACTAGCGGGAGCAGGAGGGTACGAGCAGTACTTC. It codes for CASSPPKLAGAGGYEQYF.

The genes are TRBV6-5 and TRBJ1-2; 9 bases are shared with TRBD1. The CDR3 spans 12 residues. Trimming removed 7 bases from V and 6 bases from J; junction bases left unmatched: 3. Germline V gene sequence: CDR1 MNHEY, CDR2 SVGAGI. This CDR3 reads CASTRDRDGYTF. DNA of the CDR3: TGTGCCAGCACCCGGGACAGGGATGGCTACACCTTC.

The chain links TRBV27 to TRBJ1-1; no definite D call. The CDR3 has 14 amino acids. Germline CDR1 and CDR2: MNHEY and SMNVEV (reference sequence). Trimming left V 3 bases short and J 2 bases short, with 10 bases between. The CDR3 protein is CASSFGRLNTEAFF. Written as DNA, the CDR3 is TGTGCCAGCAGTTTTGGCAGATTAAACACTGAAGCTTTCTTT.

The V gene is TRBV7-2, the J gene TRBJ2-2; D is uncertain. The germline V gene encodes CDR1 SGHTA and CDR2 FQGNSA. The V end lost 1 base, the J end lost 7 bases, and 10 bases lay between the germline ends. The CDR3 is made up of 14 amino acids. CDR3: CASSLGVAGGELFF. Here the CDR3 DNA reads TGTGCCAGCAGCTTAGGTGTGGCTGGCGGGGAGCTGTTTTTT.

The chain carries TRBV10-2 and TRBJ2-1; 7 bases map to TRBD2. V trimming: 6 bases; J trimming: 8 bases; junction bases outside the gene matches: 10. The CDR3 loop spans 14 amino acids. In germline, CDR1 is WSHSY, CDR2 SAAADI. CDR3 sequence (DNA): TGCGCCAGCAGGAGCGGGATGGGGACTCATGAGCAGTTCTTC. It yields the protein CASRSGMGTHEQFF.

The CDR3 is CASSLKGQGEGGYTF. For the CDR3, the DNA is TGCGCCAGCAGCTTGAAGGGACAGGGGGAGGGCGGCTACACCTTC. The rearrangement links TRBV5-1 to TRBJ1-2; the match to TRBD1 covers 11 bases. CDR1 and CDR2 (germline): SGHRS, YFSETQ. The junction had 7 bases not matched to a gene; V was cut back by 1 base and J by 8 bases. The length of the CDR3 is 15 residues.

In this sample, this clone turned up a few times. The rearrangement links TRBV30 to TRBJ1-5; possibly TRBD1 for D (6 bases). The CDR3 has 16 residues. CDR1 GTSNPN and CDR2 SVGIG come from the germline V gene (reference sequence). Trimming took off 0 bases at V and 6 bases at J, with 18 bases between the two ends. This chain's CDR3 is CAWSVQLGAGGQPQHF. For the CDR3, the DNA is TGTGCCTGGAGTGTTCAACTGGGGGCGGGGGGTCAGCCCCAGCATTTT.

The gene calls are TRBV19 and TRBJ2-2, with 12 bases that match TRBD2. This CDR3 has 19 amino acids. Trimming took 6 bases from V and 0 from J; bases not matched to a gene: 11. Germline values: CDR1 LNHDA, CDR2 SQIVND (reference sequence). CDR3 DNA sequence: TGTGCCAGTAGAGTACTAGCGGGGGGCCCCAACGCGAACACCGGGGAGCTGTTTTTT. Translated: CASRVLAGGPNANTGELFF.

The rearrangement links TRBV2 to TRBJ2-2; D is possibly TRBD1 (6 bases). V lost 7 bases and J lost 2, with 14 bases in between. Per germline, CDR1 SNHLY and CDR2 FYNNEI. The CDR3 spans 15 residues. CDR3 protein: CASTRGKVNTGELFF. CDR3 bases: TGTGCCAGCACGAGGGGGAAGGTTAACACCGGGGAGCTGTTTTTT.

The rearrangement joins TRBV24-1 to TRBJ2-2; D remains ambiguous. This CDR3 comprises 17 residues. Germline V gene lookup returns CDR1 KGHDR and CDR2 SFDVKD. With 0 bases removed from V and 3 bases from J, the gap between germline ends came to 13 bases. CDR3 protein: CATSDLETLGDTGELFF. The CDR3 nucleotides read TGTGCCACCAGTGATTTGGAGACGCTCGGAGACACCGGGGAGCTGTTTTTT.

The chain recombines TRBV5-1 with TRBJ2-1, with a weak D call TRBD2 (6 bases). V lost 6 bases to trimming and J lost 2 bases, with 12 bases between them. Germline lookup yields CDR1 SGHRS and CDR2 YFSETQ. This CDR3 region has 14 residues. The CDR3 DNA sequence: TGCGCCAGCAACGGGGGATGGGCCTACAATGAGCAGTTCTTC. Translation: CASNGGWAYNEQFF.

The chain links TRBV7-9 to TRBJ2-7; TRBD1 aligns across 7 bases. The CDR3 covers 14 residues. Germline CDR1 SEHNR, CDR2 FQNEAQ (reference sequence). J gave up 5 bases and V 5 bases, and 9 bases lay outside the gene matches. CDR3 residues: CASSPRDSDHEQYF. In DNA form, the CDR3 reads TGTGCCAGCAGCCCCCGGGACAGTGACCACGAGCAGTACTTC.

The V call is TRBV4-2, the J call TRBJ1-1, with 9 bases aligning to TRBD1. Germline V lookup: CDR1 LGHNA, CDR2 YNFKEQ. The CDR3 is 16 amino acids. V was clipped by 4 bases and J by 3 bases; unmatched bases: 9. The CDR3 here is CASSLPWDREDTEAFF. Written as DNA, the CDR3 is TGTGCCAGCAGCCTCCCCTGGGACAGGGAGGACACTGAAGCTTTCTTT.

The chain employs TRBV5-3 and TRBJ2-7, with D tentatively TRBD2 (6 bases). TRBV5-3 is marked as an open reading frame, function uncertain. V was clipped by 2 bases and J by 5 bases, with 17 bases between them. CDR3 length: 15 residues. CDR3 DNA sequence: TGTGCCAGAAGCTTACAGCGGGTAGTTCTCCACGAGCAGTACTTC. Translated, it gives CARSLQRVVLHEQYF.